The clone carrying this T cell receptor (beta chain) has just one count. Its antigen is currently unknown. These data originate in a study of T cell responses to AZD1222 COVID-19 vaccine. Regarding the study as a whole: The donor cohort was predominantly white British with a female majority, and clonal diversity may have been underestimated.

With 6 bases removed from V and 4 bases from J, the gap between germline ends came to 12 bases. CDR1 is SNHLY and CDR2 is FYNNEI in the germline V gene. The CDR3 is 14 amino acids. TCRdb's copy holds only in-frame clones and misses some; the assay was immunoSEQ multiplex PCR. The table has roughly 180,000 clones, around 90% seen once. The sequence was collected from an adult in good health. This chain joins TRBV2 and TRBJ2-2; D possibly uses TRBD1 or TRBD2 (5 bases each). The starting material was peripheral blood, obtained on day 0 of AZD1222 vaccination. CDR3 in DNA: TGTGCCAGCAGACCGGGACGAACCACCGGGGAGCTGTTTTTT. It is translated as CASRPGRTTGELFF.